What follows are 2 T cell receptor beta chains derived from one specimen sequenced in a study of response to subunit inactivated influenza vaccine. TCRdb analysed the RT-PCR reads with MiXCR anew, one entry per CDR3 protein. The sample holds a few hundred thousand distinct CDR3 sequences, 22% seen once. The input for sequencing was PBMCs from blood, taken less than 22 months after vaccination. The receptors were sampled from a man aged 45 to 75 who received an inactivated influenza vaccine.

In its sample, this clonotype was seen a few times. The chain joins TRBV10-3 to TRBJ1-1; D not certain. Germline V gene sequence: CDR1 ENHRY, CDR2 SYGVKD. Deletions cut 2 bases from V and 6 bases from J, with 10 bases between. This CDR3 is 13 amino acids long. This CDR3 reads CAISEGNWAEAFF. The CDR3 DNA sequence: TGTGCCATCAGTGAGGGGAATTGGGCTGAAGCTTTCTTT.

The chain is built from TRBV3-1 and TRBJ1-6; tentatively, D is TRBD1 (5 bases). CDR3 length: 14 residues. Between the trimmed V and J ends, which lost 4 bases and 9 bases, there was a span of 13 bases. CDR1 and CDR2 from the germline V gene are LGHDT and YNNKEL (reference sequence). CDR3 region: CASSRAGLTSPLHF. The CDR3 DNA is TGTGCCAGCAGCCGGGCAGGGCTTACTTCACCCCTCCACTTT. Full variable domain (outside the CDR3, taken from reference TRBV3-1 and TRBJ1-6): DTAVSQTPKYLVTQMGNDKSIKCEQNLGHDTMYWYKQDSKKFLKIMFSYNNKELIINETVPNRFSPKSPDKAHLNLHINSLELGDSAVYFCASSRAGLTSPLHFGNGTRLTVT.